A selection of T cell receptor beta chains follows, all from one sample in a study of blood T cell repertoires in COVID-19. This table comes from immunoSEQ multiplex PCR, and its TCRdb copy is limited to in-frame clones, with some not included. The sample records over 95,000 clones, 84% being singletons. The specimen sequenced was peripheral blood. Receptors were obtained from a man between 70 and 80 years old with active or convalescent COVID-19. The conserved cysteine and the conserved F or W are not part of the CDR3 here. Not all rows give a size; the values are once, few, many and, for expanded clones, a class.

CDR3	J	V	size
AIGAGLETQY	TRBJ2-5	TRBV10-3	NA
ASSPGTGMNTEAF	TRBJ1-1	TRBV5-1	NA
ASSPPSPGGGTEAF	TRBJ1-1	TRBV18	NA
ASTESEGQGGGGANVLT	TRBJ2-6	TRBV21-1	NA
ASRLGGPGTGELF	TRBJ2-2	TRBV5-1	NA
ASSRPGQGTDIQY	TRBJ2-4	TRBV28	NA
ASSTARAEKLF	TRBJ1-4	TRBV18	NA
ATSRGAGQYGYT	TRBJ1-2	TRBV15	few
ASSLQGSGVTDTQY	TRBJ2-3	TRBV11-2	NA
ASSLRERGGYNEQF	TRBJ2-1	TRBV5-1	NA
ASSFEEANEKLF	TRBJ1-4	TRBV7-9	NA
ASSFGGLAGGGEQF	TRBJ2-1	TRBV27	NA
ASSALRGNEQF	TRBJ2-1	TRBV12-3/TRBV12-4	NA
ASSVDRERGGYT	TRBJ1-2	TRBV2	NA
ATLKGANGYT	TRBJ1-2	TRBV3-1/TRBV3-2	NA
ASSYNSQGSYNSPLH	TRBJ1-6	TRBV4-2	NA
ASSQESEQPRTGELF	TRBJ2-2	TRBV14	NA
ASSFAGGPTQY	TRBJ2-5	TRBV19	NA
ASSYSGRENSPLH	TRBJ1-6	TRBV5-1	NA
ASSFQSGALGTDTQY	TRBJ2-3	TRBV5-1	NA
ASSLAGLTEAF	TRBJ1-1	TRBV5-1	NA
ASSLQETQY	TRBJ2-5	TRBV27	NA
AWSKPWEGLWGNEQF	TRBJ2-1	TRBV30	NA
ASSLGGQTNTEAF	TRBJ1-1	TRBV19	once
ASSVVPGAYEQY	TRBJ2-7	TRBV9	few
ASSYGGQETQY	TRBJ2-5	TRBV6-2/TRBV6-3	NA
ASSLSGTGATDTQY	TRBJ2-3	TRBV7-6	NA
SASPGAGNQPQH	TRBJ1-5	TRBV20-1	NA
ASSDSGGSLYGYT	TRBJ1-2	TRBV6-4	once
ATSRGQEAQPQH	TRBJ1-5	TRBV15	once
ASSTGTRGETQY	TRBJ2-5	TRBV2	NA
ASSSQGGSYEQY	TRBJ2-7	TRBV2	NA
ASSYQQGSYNEQF	TRBJ2-1	TRBV6-2/TRBV6-3	NA
ASSLWDRYNEQF	TRBJ2-1	TRBV27	NA
ASSLSYRAPYNEQF	TRBJ2-1	TRBV7-2	NA
ASSLALTDREDEAF	TRBJ1-1	TRBV7-8	few
ASSFGTSGYNEQF	TRBJ2-1	TRBV11-3	NA
ASSTTGFSPLH	TRBJ1-6	TRBV7-9	NA
ASSLPRGRRQY	TRBJ2-7	TRBV28	NA
ASSVFLRDNANEKLF	TRBJ1-4	TRBV6-1	once
ASSLGRRQQFDEQY	TRBJ2-7	TRBV5-4	NA
ASSPEAPGTGNTGELF	TRBJ2-2	TRBV18	NA
AWSVRLAGADTQY	TRBJ2-3	TRBV30	NA
ASSATRLAKNIQY	TRBJ2-4	TRBV7-9	once
ASSLGGGSPLH	TRBJ1-6	TRBV12-3/TRBV12-4	once
ASSGQVENTEAF	TRBJ1-1	TRBV9	NA
ASSVGTGGFYEQY	TRBJ2-7	TRBV9	once
ASSLKGTPSFYEQY	TRBJ2-7	TRBV11-2	NA
ASSRATSTDTQY	TRBJ2-3	TRBV18	NA
AWSTGTVGTGELF	TRBJ2-2	TRBV30	NA
ASSGPDRGRYGYT	TRBJ1-2	TRBV25-1	NA
ASSSRQGRDGYT	TRBJ1-2	TRBV7-2	NA
ASSESSGGSYSYNEQF	TRBJ2-1	TRBV6-1	NA
SASAGFGKY	TRBJ2-7	TRBV20-1	NA
ASSTSTGATYSNQPQH	TRBJ1-5	TRBV7-7	NA
ASSLDQAQKLF	TRBJ1-4	TRBV3-1/TRBV3-2	NA
ASSPGGTNGYT	TRBJ1-2	TRBV5-6	NA
ASSFAGRRSNQPQH	TRBJ1-5	TRBV28	once
AWSAQLAGGTDTQY	TRBJ2-3	TRBV30	NA
AWDGQSRYNEQF	TRBJ2-1	TRBV30	NA